This TCR beta chain is drawn from a study of T-cell memory formation after mild COVID-19. Findings of the study overall: Day 37-peaking second-wave clones had unconfirmed SARS-CoV-2 specificity. A balance of CD4 and CD8 characterized clones contracting day 15 to 85, whereas later expanders leaned CD4+.

TCRdb analysed the 5' RACE reads with MiXCR anew, one entry per CDR3 protein. This sample has under 110,000 distinct CDR3 sequences; about an eighth occur once, and the top ten carry under 30%. This clonotype was observed a few times. What it recognizes is unknown. Germline CDR1 and CDR2: LNHDA and SQIVND (reference sequence). The CDR3 sequence is 14 residues long. V lost 2 bases, J lost 0 bases, and 8 bases lay in between. The sample comprised PBMCs or a T cell subset sorted from them (not recorded which). The rearrangement joins TRBV19 to TRBJ2-7; D call uncertain. The TCR was taken from an adult woman who had mild COVID-19 (a few samples of this study predate the infection). Cell type and time point are not known. The CDR3 protein is CASSITLSSYEQYF. DNA of the CDR3: TGTGCCAGTAGTATAACTCTCAGCTCCTACGAGCAGTACTTC.